The 15 T cell receptor beta chains given below trace back to one sample, sequenced in a study of blood T cell repertoires in COVID-19. Clones were sequenced by immunoSEQ multiplex PCR, and TCRdb holds only the in-frame ones, with some missing. The sample lists under 200,000 clones; more than 75% were seen once. Input material: peripheral blood. The receptors come from a man in his late teens or twenties with acute or convalescent COVID-19.

This chain connects TRBV9 to TRBJ2-1; D not resolved. The V gene's germline CDR1 is SGDLS and CDR2 YYNGEE. V was trimmed by 5 bases and J by 6 bases, leaving 12 bases between them. The length of the CDR3 is 13 residues. CDR3 region: CASSRLLVNEQFF. CDR3 bases: TGTGCCAGCAGTCGCCTTCTAGTCAATGAGCAGTTCTTC.

The chain links TRBV24-1 to TRBJ2-1, with a weak D call TRBD2 (5 bases). Deletions cut 1 base from V and 8 bases from J, with 14 bases between. This CDR3 is 15 amino acids long. Germline V gene data show CDR1 as KGHDR and CDR2 as SFDVKD. The DNA of the CDR3 is TGTGCCACCAGTGATTTTCGGCAGGACTCCGATGAGCAGTTCTTC. It encodes CATSDFRQDSDEQFF.

This clone was detected once. This sequence joins TRBV6-1 and TRBJ1-1; D is unresolved. This CDR3 is 12 amino acids long. Germline loops: CDR1 MNHNS, CDR2 SASEGT. V was pared by 2 bases and J by 11 bases, with 12 bases between. The CDR3: CASSELGGRAFF. DNA for the CDR3: TGTGCCAGCAGTGAACTCGGAGGGAGGGCTTTCTTT.

V is TRBV6-5 and J is TRBJ1-2; possible D gene TRBD1, 5 bases. The CDR3 spans 14 residues. The V end lost 6 bases, the J end lost 3 bases, and 14 bases lay between the germline ends. CDR1 and CDR2 (germline): MNHEY, SVGAGI. The CDR3 DNA sequence: TGTGCCAGCAGAGGAGTACAGGTTCACTATGGCTACACCTTC. Its protein product is CASRGVQVHYGYTF.

The chain is built from TRBV10-1 and TRBJ1-6; 8 bases line up with TRBD1. The junction had 9 bases not matched to a gene; V was cut back by 0 bases and J by 14 bases. The CDR3 runs to 15 residues. Germline V gives CDR1 WNHNN, CDR2 SYGVQD (reference sequence). The CDR3 loop is CASSESGTGSVSLHF. DNA of the CDR3: TGCGCCAGCAGTGAGTCCGGGACAGGCTCCGTCTCCCTCCACTTT.

The chain combines TRBV2 with TRBJ1-5, with D possibly TRBD1 on 5 matching bases. The V and J ends lost 6 bases and 4 bases respectively, with 19 bases between them. The germline V gene has CDR1 SNHLY and CDR2 FYNNEI. The CDR3 extends over 16 amino acids. CDR3 sequence (DNA): TGTGCCAGCAGACCGGGAGGGACGCTTAAAAATCAGCCCCAGCATTTT. Its protein product is CASRPGGTLKNQPQHF.

The genes are TRBV27 and TRBJ1-2; weak D call: TRBD1 (5 bases). The V and J ends lost 3 bases and 6 bases respectively, with 20 bases between them. The CDR3 consists of 16 residues. Germline V CDR1 and CDR2: MNHEY, SMNVEV (reference sequence). CDR3 in amino acids: CASSFTDSFLPDGYTF. The CDR3 DNA sequence: TGTGCCAGCAGTTTTACCGACAGCTTCCTGCCTGATGGCTACACCTTC.

The J gene is TRBJ2-1, the V gene TRBV19, with D perhaps TRBD1 (5 bases). V lost 11 bases, J lost 2 bases, and 19 bases lay in between. Germline loops: CDR1 LNHDA, CDR2 SQIVND (reference sequence). The CDR3 contains 15 residues. CDR3 DNA: TGTGCCGCCAGGTCGAGTGGGGCGACCTACAATGAGCAGTTCTTC. It translates to CAARSSGATYNEQFF.

V and J are TRBV6-5 and TRBJ1-6; D is possibly TRBD1 (6 bases). The CDR3 loop spans 14 amino acids. Germline V CDR1 and CDR2: MNHEY, SVGAGI. Trimming removed 7 bases from V and 7 bases from J, with 14 bases in between. This chain's CDR3 is CASIRGAGNSPLHF. CDR3 DNA: TGTGCCAGCATTCGGGGGGCAGGGAATTCACCCCTCCACTTT.

J is TRBJ1-2 and V is TRBV9; TRBD1 agrees at 8 bases. Trimming cost V 0 bases and J 7 bases; bases outside gene matches: 2. Germline CDR1 reads SGDLS; CDR2 reads YYNGEE. The CDR3 spans 13 residues. This CDR3 is CASSVAGGSGYTF. As DNA, the CDR3 is TGTGCCAGCAGCGTAGCAGGGGGCAGTGGCTACACCTTC.

There are a few counts of this clone. The chain is built from TRBV9 and TRBJ1-2; 12 bases match TRBD1. V lost 4 bases to trimming and J lost 11 bases; unmatched junction nucleotides: 18. In germline, CDR1 is SGDLS, CDR2 YYNGEE. This CDR3 region has 17 residues. The CDR3 reads CASSPSPGTGGSGSYTF. CDR3 DNA: TGTGCCAGCAGCCCCAGTCCCGGGACAGGGGGCTCGGGATCTTACACCTTC.

The gene calls are TRBV10-3 and TRBJ1-3; D possibly corresponds to TRBD1 (5 bases). The V gene lost 7 bases and the J gene lost 3 bases, with 10 bases spanning the gap. In germline, CDR1 is ENHRY, CDR2 SYGVKD. This CDR3 contains 13 residues. CDR3 region: CAIIGASGNTIYF. In DNA form, the CDR3 reads TGTGCCATCATTGGGGCGAGTGGAAACACCATATATTTT.

The genes are TRBV24-1 and TRBJ2-3, with 7 positions matching TRBD2. After removal of 2 bases from V and 3 bases from J, the junction contained 13 bases not matched to a gene. Germline V gene lookup returns CDR1 KGHDR and CDR2 SFDVKD. The CDR3 contains 18 residues. CDR3 residues: CATSDYLSRDGGTDTQYF. The CDR3 nucleotides read TGTGCCACCAGTGATTACCTTTCTAGGGACGGGGGGACAGATACGCAGTATTTT.

This rearrangement joins TRBV4-2 to TRBJ2-7; 8 positions agree with TRBD2. The CDR3 extends over 19 amino acids. The J segment lost 0 bases and the V segment lost 1 base, leaving 14 bases of the junction unmatched. The germline gives CDR1 LGHNA, CDR2 YNFKEQ. In DNA, the CDR3 is TGTGCCAGCAGCCAAGCCGGGAGGGCGAGCGGGTATAGCTCCTACGAGCAGTACTTC. Protein product: CASSQAGRASGYSSYEQYF.

The rearrangement joins TRBV5-1 to TRBJ2-5; 11 nucleotides line up with TRBD2. The CDR3 runs 15 residues. Germline CDR1 and CDR2: SGHRS and YFSETQ. With 4 bases clipped from V and 5 bases from J, the junction kept 7 bases outside the gene matches. CDR3 sequence: CASSPRLAGMETQYF. DNA of the CDR3: TGCGCCAGCAGCCCGCGACTAGCGGGGATGGAGACCCAGTACTTC.